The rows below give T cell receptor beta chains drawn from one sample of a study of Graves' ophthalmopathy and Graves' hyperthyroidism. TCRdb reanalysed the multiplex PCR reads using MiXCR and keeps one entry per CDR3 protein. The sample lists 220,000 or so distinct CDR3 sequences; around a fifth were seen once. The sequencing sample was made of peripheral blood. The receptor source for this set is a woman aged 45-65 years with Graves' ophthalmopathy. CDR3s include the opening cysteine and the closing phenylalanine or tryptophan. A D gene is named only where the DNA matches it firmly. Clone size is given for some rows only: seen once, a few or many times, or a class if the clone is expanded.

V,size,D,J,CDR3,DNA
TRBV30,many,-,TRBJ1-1,CAWSVRLFAVNTEAFF,TGTGCCTGGAGTGTACGACTTTTTGCGGTGAACACTGAAGCTTTCTTT
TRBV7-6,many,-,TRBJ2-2,CASSLAPTNTGELFF,TGTGCCAGCAGCTTAGCTCCTACGAACACCGGGGAGCTGTTTTTT
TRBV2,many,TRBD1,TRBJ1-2,CASSRQGSGGYTF,TGTGCCAGCAGTAGACAGGGCAGTGGGGGCTACACCTTC
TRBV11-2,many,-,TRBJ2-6,CASNGGSGANVLTF,TGTGCCAGCAATGGCGGCTCTGGGGCCAACGTCCTGACTTTC
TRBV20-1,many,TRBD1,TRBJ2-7,CSAPRDSSYEQYF,TGCAGTGCTCCCCGGGACAGTTCCTACGAGCAGTACTTC
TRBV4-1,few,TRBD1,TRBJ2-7,CASTSRTRAARGSSYEQYF,TGCGCCAGCACCTCTCGTACTAGGGCGGCCAGGGGGAGCTCCTACGAGCAGTACTTC
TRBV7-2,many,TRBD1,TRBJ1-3,CASGGQRAGNTIYF,TGTGCCAGCGGGGGACAGAGAGCTGGAAACACCATATATTTT
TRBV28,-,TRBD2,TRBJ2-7,CASSLWFGASGRGEQYF,TGTGCCAGCAGTTTATGGTTCGGGGCTAGCGGGAGGGGCGAGCAGTACTTC
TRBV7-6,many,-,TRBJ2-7,CASSGEGNEQYF,TGTGCCAGCAGCGGGGAAGGGAACGAGCAGTACTTC
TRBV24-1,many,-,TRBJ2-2,CATSDFRAGEVGELFF,TGTGCCACCAGTGATTTTAGGGCAGGGGAGGTCGGGGAGCTGTTTTTT
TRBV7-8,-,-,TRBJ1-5,CASSLEEGLNQPQHF,TGTGCCAGCAGCTTAGAAGAGGGTCTGAATCAGCCCCAGCATTTT
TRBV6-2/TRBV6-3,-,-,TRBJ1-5,CASSNGQTHQPQHF,TGTGCCAGCAGTAACGGACAGACTCATCAGCCCCAGCATTTT
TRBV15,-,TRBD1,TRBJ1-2,CATSRPGQGENYGYTF,TGTGCCACCAGCAGGCCGGGACAGGGGGAGAACTATGGCTACACCTTC
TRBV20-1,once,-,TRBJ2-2,CSAHEGFGELFF,TGCAGTGCCCACGAGGGGTTCGGGGAGCTGTTTTTT
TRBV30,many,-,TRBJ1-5,CAWSVGGLSQPQHF,TGTGCCTGGAGTGTCGGGGGGTTAAGTCAGCCCCAGCATTTT
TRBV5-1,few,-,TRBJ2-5,CASRLRGYGETQYF,TGCGCCAGCAGATTGCGGGGATACGGAGAGACCCAGTACTTC
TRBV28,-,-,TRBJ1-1,CASRKDGNTEAFF,TGTGCCAGCAGAAAGGACGGAAACACTGAAGCTTTCTTT
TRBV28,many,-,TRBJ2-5,CASSLPPTERETQYF,TGTGCCAGCAGTTTACCCCCGACAGAGAGGGAGACCCAGTACTTC
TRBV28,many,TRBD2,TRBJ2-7,CANLLRGEYEQYF,TGTGCCAACCTTCTACGGGGGGAGTACGAGCAGTACTTC
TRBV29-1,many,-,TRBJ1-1,CSAGAGVSTEAFF,TGCAGCGCTGGTGCAGGGGTAAGCACTGAAGCTTTCTTT
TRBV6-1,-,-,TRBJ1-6,CASNRDGSPLHF,TGTGCCAGCAACAGGGATGGGTCACCCCTCCACTTT
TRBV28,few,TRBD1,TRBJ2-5,CASSANGQGAGETQYF,TGTGCCAGCAGTGCAAACGGACAGGGGGCCGGGGAGACCCAGTACTTC
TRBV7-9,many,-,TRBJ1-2,CASSWGRENGYTF,TGTGCCAGCAGCTGGGGCCGGGAGAATGGCTACACCTTC
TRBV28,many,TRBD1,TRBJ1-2,CASSGQGYYGYTF,TGTGCCAGCAGCGGACAGGGGTACTATGGCTACACCTTC
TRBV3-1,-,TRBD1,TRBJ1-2,CASSPDRDGGYTF,TGTGCCAGCAGCCCGGACAGGGACGGTGGCTACACCTTC
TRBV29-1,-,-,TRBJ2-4,CSVEGGELGANIQYF,TGCAGCGTTGAAGGGGGGGAACTAGGGGCAAACATTCAGTACTTC
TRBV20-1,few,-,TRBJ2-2,CSAKYQLVGSGELFF,TGCAGTGCTAAATACCAACTAGTAGGGTCCGGGGAGCTGTTTTTT
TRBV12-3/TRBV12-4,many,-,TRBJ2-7,CASRTGTTDEQYF,TGTGCCAGCAGAACCGGGACCACCGACGAGCAGTACTTC
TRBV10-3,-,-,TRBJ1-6,CAISPGAENSPLHF,TGTGCCATCAGTCCGGGCGCGGAGAATTCACCCCTCCACTTT